This paragraph covers one T cell receptor beta chain sequence. CDR3 length equals 17 residues. This sample is drawn from a study of shared clonotypes between healthy human individuals. An even split of each subset's genomic DNA across several immunoSEQ plates was performed. Profiled with immunoSEQ multiplex PCR; TCRdb holds only in-frame clones, not every one. Found here are about 490,000 clones, 70% to 80% of them singletons; the top ten hold roughly 12%. Sequenced input: PBMCs. The chain combines TRBV21-1 with TRBJ2-7; the table's D call, TRBD1, has no DNA check behind it. TRBV21-1 is a recognized pseudogene. This clonotype originated in a woman between 40 and 55 years old in good health. Some clones in this sample may be carry-over from other donors' samples. CDR3 DNA sequence: TGTGCCAGCAGCAAAGAGGGACAGGGGTCACACTCCTACGAGCAGTACTTC. Translating gives CASSKEGQGSHSYEQYF.